Presented here are 32 T cell receptor beta chains from one specimen sequenced in a study of read filtering for tumor transcriptome and immune sequencing. The library was built from 400 ng RNA with molecular barcoded adaptors for alpha/delta and beta/gamma chains. TCRdb ran MiXCR on the reads and lists one entry per CDR3 protein. The sample lists around 50,000 distinct CDR3 sequences, 20% occurring once. Sample: a population of CD138-negative cells sorted from bone marrow. All receptors come from a donor at least 40 years old with multiple myeloma.

This clonotype was counted between two and nine times. A much larger clone sits a single nucleotide away, making a read error possible. V is TRBV11-3 and J is TRBJ2-2, with D perhaps TRBD1 (5 bases). Germline V gene data show CDR1 as SGHNT and CDR2 as YENEEA. This CDR3 comprises 15 residues. V lost 3 bases, J lost 5 bases, and 13 bases lay in between. DNA of the CDR3: TGTGCCAGCAGCTTTAGGGGCTCCAGGACCGGGGAGCTGTTTTTT. Translating gives CASSFRGSRTGELFF. The variable domain in full, with the rest retrieved from reference TRBV11-3 and TRBJ2-2, is EAGVVQSPRYKIIEKKQPVAFWCNPISGHNTLYWYLQNLGQGPELLIRYENEEAVDDSQLPKDRFSAERLKGVDSTLKIQPAELGDSAVYLCASSFRGSRTGELFFGEGSRLTVL.

The chain has TRBV15 and TRBJ1-5; a possible D gene is TRBD1 (5 bases). The germline V gene has CDR1 LNHNV and CDR2 YYDKDF (reference sequence). V was trimmed by 4 bases and J by 2 bases, leaving 9 bases between them. There are 14 residues in the CDR3. CDR3 sequence: CATSTDRGNQPQHF. CDR3 bases: TGTGCCACCAGCACCGACAGAGGCAATCAGCCCCAGCATTTT.

There are many counts of this clonotype. This chain joins TRBV10-2 and TRBJ2-5; a possible D gene is TRBD2 (5 bases). V was clipped by 1 base and J by 5 bases, with 20 bases between them. Germline CDR1 reads WSHSY; CDR2 reads SAAADI. The CDR3 sequence is 17 residues long. Here the CDR3 reads CASSEFAGSGIGETQYF. Written as DNA, the CDR3 is TGCGCCAGCAGTGAGTTCGCCGGCTCGGGGATTGGGGAGACCCAGTACTTC.

This clonotype was observed many times. The rearrangement joins TRBV28 to TRBJ2-4; tentatively, D is TRBD2 (5 bases). The CDR3 contains 16 residues. V lost 2 bases and J lost 4, with 15 bases in between. Germline lookup yields CDR1 MDHEN and CDR2 SYDVKM. Here the CDR3 reads CASSLRGRGPKNIQYF. The CDR3 nucleotides read TGTGCCAGCAGTTTACGGGGTAGAGGACCGAAAAACATTCAGTACTTC.

This clonotype was seen a handful of times. The CDR3 bases are TGCAGTGCTAGACCGGATACATATGGCTACACCTTC. Its protein product is CSARPDTYGYTF. The V gene is TRBV20-1, the J gene TRBJ1-2; D is unresolved. V lost 2 bases and J 5 bases, leaving 9 bases between the germline ends. The germline V gene has CDR1 DFQATT and CDR2 SNEGSKA (reference sequence). This CDR3 has 12 amino acids.

This rearrangement joins TRBV29-1 to TRBJ2-3; TRBD1 is a possible D gene (6 bases). Trimming shortened V by 0 bases and J by 4 bases, and 8 bases separated the two germline ends. Germline loops: CDR1 SQVTM, CDR2 ANQGSEA. The CDR3 spans 13 residues. The CDR3 bases are TGCAGCGTTGAAGATAGGGGGTCAGATACGCAGTATTTT. It encodes CSVEDRGSDTQYF.

This clonotype was counted at least ten times. The chain recombines TRBV5-1 with TRBJ1-1, with D unclear. The germline CDR1 and CDR2 sequences are SGHRS and YFSETQ. Trimming left V 5 bases short and J 2 bases short, with 10 bases between. The CDR3 sequence is 13 residues long. The CDR3 DNA reads as TGCGCCAGCAGAGAGGGCAGCAACACTGAAGCTTTCTTT. Amino acids: CASREGSNTEAFF.

This clonotype has at least ten counts. V and J are TRBV4-2 and TRBJ1-5; no reliable D call. V shed 5 bases and J shed 4 bases, with 9 bases lying between them. The germline V gene encodes CDR1 LGHNA and CDR2 YNFKEQ. The CDR3 totals 13 residues. The CDR3 nucleotides are TGTGCCAGCAGCGACGGAGGTAATCAGCCCCAGCATTTT. Its protein is CASSDGGNQPQHF.

The V and J genes are TRBV7-3 and TRBJ2-1; unclear D gene. In germline, CDR1 is SGHTA, CDR2 FQGTGA. The length of the CDR3 is 11 residues. V lost 4 bases to trimming and J lost 6 bases, with 4 bases between them. CDR3 amino acids: CASSSLNEQFF. The CDR3 DNA reads TGTGCCAGCAGCTCCCTCAATGAGCAGTTCTTC.

This chain connects TRBV5-1 to TRBJ2-2; 14 bases line up with TRBD2. Germline values: CDR1 SGHRS, CDR2 YFSETQ. V lost 4 bases and J lost 6; bases outside the gene matches: 8. This CDR3 has 17 amino acids. The CDR3 nucleotides are TGCGCCAGCAGCCCGCCGGGACTAGCGGGAGTATCCGGGGAGCTGTTTTTT. Translation gives CASSPPGLAGVSGELFF. Filled out from reference TRBV5-1 and TRBJ2-2, the complete variable domain reads KAGVTQTPRYLIKTRGQQVTLSCSPISGHRSVSWYQQTPGQGLQFLFEYFSETQRNKGNFPGRFSGRQFSNSRSEMNVSTLELGDSALYLCASSPPGLAGVSGELFFGEGSRLTVL.

This clonotype was observed at least ten times. The V gene is TRBV11-2, the J gene TRBJ2-2; 7 nucleotides match TRBD1. V lost 4 bases and J lost 6; bases outside the gene matches: 2. This CDR3 spans 13 amino acids. Germline V lookup: CDR1 SGHAT, CDR2 FQNNGV. The CDR3: CASSSQGAGELFF. The CDR3 DNA sequence: TGTGCCAGCAGCTCGCAGGGGGCCGGGGAGCTGTTTTTT.

The J gene is TRBJ1-5, the V gene TRBV6-1; TRBD1 aligns across 9 bases. V lost 10 bases, J lost 7 bases, and 8 bases stayed unmatched. There are 13 residues in the CDR3. The V gene's germline CDR1 is MNHNS and CDR2 SASEGT. The CDR3 spells CATRRTGDQPQHF. The CDR3 DNA sequence: TGTGCCACACGCCGGACAGGGGACCAGCCCCAGCATTTT.

The gene calls are TRBV19 and TRBJ2-3; TRBD2 might be the D (6 bases). The V end was cut by 7 bases, the J end by 4 bases, with 15 bases between. Germline lookup yields CDR1 LNHDA and CDR2 SQIVND (reference sequence). This CDR3 region has 14 residues. Written as DNA, the CDR3 is TGTGCCAGTACCTTAGGAGGGGTCCCAGATACGCAGTATTTT. Amino acids: CASTLGGVPDTQYF.

This chain uses TRBV6-6 with TRBJ1-1; 7 bases are shared with TRBD1. This CDR3 has 14 residues. V shed 5 bases and J 1 base; nucleotides not matched to a gene: 4. Germline assignment: CDR1 MNHNY and CDR2 SVGAGI (reference sequence). The DNA of the CDR3 is TGTGCCAGCAGTCGGACAGGCCAGAACACTGAAGCTTTCTTT. This encodes CASSRTGQNTEAFF.

As to this clonotype: The germline gene is not matched at one end of the junction; a read error may be the cause. The chain couples TRBV5-1 to TRBJ2-3, with 7 bases that match TRBD2. The V gene's germline CDR1 is SGHRS and CDR2 YFSETQ. This CDR3 comprises 16 residues. In DNA, the CDR3 is TGCCCCAGCAGCTTGGGGGGAGGGAGGTCCACAGATACGCAGTACTTT. This encodes CPSSLGGGRSTDTQYF.

This clonotype has ten or more counts. The CDR3 loop reads CASSLGQGMGGANVLTF. The CDR3 coding sequence is TGTGCCAGCAGCTTGGGACAGGGAATGGGTGGGGCCAACGTCCTGACTTTC. This chain connects TRBV5-4 to TRBJ2-6; TRBD1 agrees at 7 bases. The CDR3 totals 17 residues. Trimming took 0 bases from V and 3 from J; bases not matched to a gene: 6. CDR1 and CDR2 (germline): SGHNT, YYREEE (reference sequence).

This clonotype was seen repeatedly, ten times or more. The V and J genes are TRBV28 and TRBJ2-4, with D possibly TRBD2 on 6 matching bases. V was shortened by 6 bases and J by 0 bases, with 12 bases between the two germline ends. The CDR3 sequence is 15 residues long. Germline CDR1 MDHEN, CDR2 SYDVKM. The CDR3 bases are TGTGCCAGCAGCCGCGGGGTGGTAGCCAAAAACATTCAGTACTTC. Translation: CASSRGVVAKNIQYF.

In this sample, this clonotype turned up many times. The chain couples TRBV11-2 to TRBJ2-1, with a weak D call TRBD1 (6 bases). Trimming shortened V by 2 bases and J by 8 bases, and 10 bases separated the two germline ends. The germline V gene has CDR1 SGHAT and CDR2 FQNNGV. The CDR3 is 13 amino acids. The CDR3 DNA reads as TGTGCCAGCAGCTTATCAGGGGACCATGAGCAGTTCTTC. It translates to CASSLSGDHEQFF.

Many counts were recorded for this clonotype. The rearrangement uses TRBV4-2 and TRBJ2-5, with D perhaps TRBD2 (5 bases). Germline CDR1 LGHNA, CDR2 YNFKEQ. The CDR3 sequence is 13 residues long. Trimming stripped 5 bases from V and 1 base from J, with 8 bases between. The CDR3 nucleotides read TGTGCCAGCAGCACGACTACCCAAGAGACCCAGTACTTC. It translates to CASSTTTQETQYF.

The sample holds many counts of this clonotype. J is TRBJ2-3 and V is TRBV2; the D gene is possibly TRBD2 (8 bases). CDR3 size: 16 residues. CDR1 is SNHLY and CDR2 is FYNNEI in the germline V gene. The germline V and J ends were trimmed by 8 bases and 4 bases, with 22 bases remaining between them. CDR3: CASLEGGGRSADTQYF. The CDR3 DNA is TGTGCCAGCCTCGAAGGGGGCGGGAGGTCTGCAGATACGCAGTATTTT.

In this sample, this clonotype turned up many times. V gene TRBV5-6 combines with J gene TRBJ2-2, with unresolved D. The length of the CDR3 is 12 residues. V lost 4 bases and J lost 0, with 1 base in between. Germline lookup yields CDR1 SGHDT and CDR2 YYEEEE. CDR3 loop: CASSPNTGELFF. In nucleotides, the CDR3 is TGTGCCAGCAGCCCGAACACCGGGGAGCTGTTTTTT.

The chain couples TRBV6-2 or TRBV6-3 to TRBJ1-5; a possible D gene is TRBD1 (6 bases). The V gene lost 7 bases and the J gene lost 7 bases, with 14 bases spanning the gap. CDR3 length: 13 residues. Germline values: CDR1 MNHEY, CDR2 SVGEGT. CDR3 sequence reads: CASNLGGHQPQHF. Here the CDR3 DNA reads TGTGCCAGCAACTTAGGGGGGCACCAGCCCCAGCATTTT.

This clonotype was recorded at least ten times. The chain carries TRBV7-6 and TRBJ2-3, with 7 bases matching TRBD2. The germline V gene has CDR1 SGHVS and CDR2 FNYEAQ. This CDR3 comprises 16 residues. J gave up 5 bases and V 5 bases, and 13 bases lay outside the gene matches. CDR3 in amino acids: CASSETSRGDLDTQYF. CDR3 nucleotide sequence: TGTGCCAGCAGCGAGACTAGCCGGGGGGACCTAGATACGCAGTATTTT. The full variable domain, with the rest looked up from reference TRBV7-6 and TRBJ2-3, is GAGVSQSPRYKVTKRGQDVALRCDPISGHVSLYWYRQALGQGPEFLTYFNYEAQQDKSGLPNDRFSAERPEGSISTLTIQRTEQRDSAMYRCASSETSRGDLDTQYFGPGTRLTVL.

This clonotype was seen ten or more times. CDR3 DNA: TGCAGTGCGACTAGCGGGCCGGGCGGTACCACAGATACGCAGTATTTT. Amino acids: CSATSGPGGTTDTQYF. V gene TRBV20-1 combines with J gene TRBJ2-3; 10 positions match TRBD2. V lost 6 bases and J lost 2; bases outside the gene matches: 11. The germline V gene encodes CDR1 DFQATT and CDR2 SNEGSKA (reference sequence). The CDR3 is 16 residues long.

The V gene is TRBV7-3, the J gene TRBJ2-3; D call uncertain. The J call may be incorrect, as the DNA end agrees better with TRBJ1-5. CDR3 length: 14 amino acids. The germline V gene has CDR1 SGHTA and CDR2 FQGTGA. As DNA, the CDR3 is TGTGCCAGCAGCTACCGTCGGGTCACAGATACGCAGCATTTT. Translating it yields CASSYRRVTDTQHF.

This clonotype was observed at least ten times. The chain couples TRBV29-1 to TRBJ2-5; the D gene is possibly TRBD1 (6 bases). Per germline, CDR1 SQVTM and CDR2 ANQGSEA. Trimming removed 7 bases from V and 1 base from J, with 13 bases in between. The CDR3 has 13 residues. This chain's CDR3 is CSAGTTLQETQYF. CDR3 nucleotides: TGCAGCGCCGGGACAACACTCCAAGAGACCCAGTACTTC.

About this clonotype: A much more abundant neighbour one base away suggests this may be a read error. This rearrangement joins TRBV5-1 to TRBJ1-3; D not certain. The CDR3 spans 14 residues. Per the germline V gene, CDR1 is SGHRS and CDR2 is YFSETQ. For the CDR3, the DNA is TGCGCCAGCAGCTTGGCCAGCTCTGGAAACGCCATATATTTT. Its translation is CASSLASSGNAIYF. The full variable domain, its missing parts supplied by reference TRBV5-1 and TRBJ1-3, is KAGVTQTPRYLIKTRGQQVTLSCSPISGHRSVSWYQQTPGQGLQFLFEYFSETQRNKGNFPGRFSGRQFSNSRSEMNVSTLELGDSALYLCASSLASSGNAIYFGEGSWLTVV.

This clonotype has at least ten counts. The rearrangement joins TRBV5-1 to TRBJ2-1, with TRBD1 matching over 7 bases. Germline CDR1 SGHRS, CDR2 YFSETQ. Losses at the gene ends were 8 bases for V and 8 bases for J; bases not matched to a gene: 7. CDR3 length equals 12 residues. Written as DNA, the CDR3 is TGCGCCAGTAAAGACAGGGTCGATGAGCAGTTCTTC. This translates into CASKDRVDEQFF.

This clonotype has ten or more counts. The rearrangement joins TRBV7-6 to TRBJ1-2, with TRBD1 matching 10 bases. The V and J ends lost 1 base and 6 bases, in that order; junction bases with no gene match: 5. CDR1 is SGHVS and CDR2 is FNYEAQ in the germline V gene. This CDR3 region has 15 residues. Written as DNA, the CDR3 is TGTGCCAGCAGCTTAGAAGAGACAGGGGGCGATGGCTACACCTTC. Its translation is CASSLEETGGDGYTF.

This clonotype has a count of ten or more. The V gene is TRBV3-1, the J gene TRBJ1-1; the D is unclear. Per the germline V gene, CDR1 is LGHDT and CDR2 is YNNKEL (reference sequence). The CDR3 runs 13 residues. Trimming took off 4 bases at V and 3 bases at J, with 9 bases between the two ends. The CDR3 bases are TGTGCCAGCAGCCCCTCTAGGGACACTGAAGCTTTCTTT. Translated: CASSPSRDTEAFF.

Ten or more counts support this clonotype. The chain employs TRBV20-1 and TRBJ2-2; 12 nucleotides align to TRBD2. This CDR3 contains 20 residues. Germline V gene data show CDR1 as DFQATT and CDR2 as SNEGSKA (reference sequence). The V segment lost 1 base and the J segment 4 bases; nucleotides outside the gene matches: 16. The CDR3 DNA follows: TGCAGTGCTAGAGTTCGGGGGGAGCTAGCGGGAGGGCCGGGCACCGGGGAGCTGTTTTTT. Translated: CSARVRGELAGGPGTGELFF.

This clonotype occurred a few times. The gene calls are TRBV29-1 and TRBJ1-2; D is perhaps TRBD1 (5 bases). CDR3 length equals 14 residues. The ends were cut back, 4 bases at V and 8 bases at J, with 20 bases in the middle. CDR1 and CDR2 (germline): SQVTM, ANQGSEA. The DNA of the CDR3 is TGCAGCGTTGTGGGGACCGGGACGGCTAGCGGCTACACCTTC. Translating gives CSVVGTGTASGYTF.